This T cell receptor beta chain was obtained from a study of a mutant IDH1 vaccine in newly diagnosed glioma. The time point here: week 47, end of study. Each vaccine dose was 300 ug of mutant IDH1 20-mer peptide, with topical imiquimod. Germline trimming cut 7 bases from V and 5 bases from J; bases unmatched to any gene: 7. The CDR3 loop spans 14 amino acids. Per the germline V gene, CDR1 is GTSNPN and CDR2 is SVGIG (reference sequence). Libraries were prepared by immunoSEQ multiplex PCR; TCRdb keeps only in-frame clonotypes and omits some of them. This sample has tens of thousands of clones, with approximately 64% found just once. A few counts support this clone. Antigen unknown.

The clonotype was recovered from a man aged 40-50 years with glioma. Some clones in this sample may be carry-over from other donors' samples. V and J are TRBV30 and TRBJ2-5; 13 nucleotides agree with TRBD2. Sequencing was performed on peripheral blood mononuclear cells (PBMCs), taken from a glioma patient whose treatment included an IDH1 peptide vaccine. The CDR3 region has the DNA TGTGCCTTAGGGACTAGCGGGGTCCGGGAGACCCAGTACTTC. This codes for CALGTSGVRETQYF.